This record covers a single TCR beta chain. This specimen belongs to a study of cytomegalovirus exposure and HLA in healthy donors. Vbeta (60) and Jbeta (13) primers were used in the PCR. TCRdb keeps only in-frame clones here, not all; method: immunoSEQ multiplex PCR. The sample totals about 120,000 clones. The sequence derives from a man aged 40-55 years in good health and CMV-seropositive. Sequenced input: PBMCs.

CDR3 nucleotide sequence: TGTGCCACCAGCAGAACGACAGGATGGTCCGAAAAACTGTTTTTT. It specifies CATSRTTGWSEKLFF. The rearrangement joins TRBV15 to TRBJ1-4; a weak D match, TRBD1 (6 bases). CDR3 length: 15 residues. Germline assignment: CDR1 LNHNV and CDR2 YYDKDF (reference sequence). V lost 2 bases, J lost 8 bases, and 15 bases lay in between.